The 18 T cell receptor beta chains reported below all come from one sample, sequenced in a study of CD8+CD57+ T cells in acquired aplastic anemia. Genomic DNA was employed as the template in profiling TCR beta VDJ and CDR3. Each CDR3 protein gets one entry after TCRdb re-called the reads with MiXCR. The repertoire holds under 350,000 distinct CDR3 sequences, with approximately 57% as singletons. An expansion of CD8+CD57+ cells by flow cytometry had been shown in patients chosen for sequencing. Material: sorted CD4+, CD8+, or CD8+CD57+ T cells (not recorded which) from PBMCs. These receptors originate from a human donor with aplastic anemia.

The V gene is TRBV9, the J gene TRBJ2-3; D perhaps matches TRBD2 (5 bases). Trimming removed 3 bases from V and 4 bases from J, with 12 bases in between. CDR1 and CDR2 from the germline V gene are SGDLS and YYNGEE. The CDR3 is 14 amino acids. CDR3 DNA sequence: TGTGCCAGCAGCGCGCAGTACGGGGCAGATACGCAGTATTTT. Protein: CASSAQYGADTQYF.

The rearrangement links TRBV19 to TRBJ1-1; D is ambiguous. The CDR3 loop spans 12 amino acids. Germline V lookup: CDR1 LNHDA, CDR2 SQIVND (reference sequence). V dropped 9 bases and J dropped 6 bases, with 14 bases sitting between them. CDR3 loop: CASSSGGAEAFF. The CDR3, as DNA: TGTGCCAGCAGTTCAGGCGGCGCTGAAGCTTTCTTT.

The chain combines TRBV2 with TRBJ2-4; TRBD1 is a possible D gene (6 bases). The germline V and J ends were trimmed by 4 bases and 7 bases, with 11 bases remaining between them. The germline V gene has CDR1 SNHLY and CDR2 FYNNEI. The CDR3 is 13 residues long. In DNA, the CDR3 is TGTGCCAGCAGTGGGACAGATGGGAACATTCAGTACTTC. Translated: CASSGTDGNIQYF.

This clonotype was found a few times. The CDR3 DNA sequence: TGCGCCAGCACCCTCTCACGAGGGAGCTATGAGCAGTTCTTC. Protein product: CASTLSRGSYEQFF. The genes are TRBV10-1 and TRBJ2-1; D is possibly TRBD2 (5 bases). The length of the CDR3 is 14 residues. V lost 7 bases and J lost 8, with 18 bases in between. Per the germline V gene, CDR1 is WNHNN and CDR2 is SYGVQD (reference sequence).

The sample holds a few counts of this clonotype. This chain links TRBV20-1 with TRBJ2-7, with 10 bases that match TRBD1. With V trimmed by 5 bases and J by 3 bases, 7 bases remained unmatched. Germline V lookup: CDR1 DFQATT, CDR2 SNEGSKA (reference sequence). This CDR3 has 14 residues. CDR3 sequence (DNA): TGCAGTGCTCGGGGGACAGGGGATCTCTACGAGCAGTACTTC. Protein sequence: CSARGTGDLYEQYF.

V is TRBV7-9 and J is TRBJ2-6, with 11 positions matching TRBD2. The CDR3 is made up of 18 amino acids. Germline values: CDR1 SEHNR, CDR2 FQNEAQ (reference sequence). V shed 4 bases and J 0 bases; nucleotides not matched to a gene: 5. The CDR3 loop reads CASSSVAGGPSGANVLTF. DNA of the CDR3: TGTGCCAGCAGCTCCGTAGCGGGAGGGCCCTCTGGGGCCAACGTCCTGACTTTC.

This clonotype was seen only a few times. The J gene is TRBJ1-1, the V gene TRBV20-1, with 8 bases lining up with TRBD1. Trimming cost V 4 bases and J 0 bases; bases outside gene matches: 7. This CDR3 region has 15 residues. Germline CDR1 DFQATT, CDR2 SNEGSKA (reference sequence). CDR3 nucleotides: TGCAGTGCTAAAGACAGGGGTCGAGTGAACACTGAAGCTTTCTTT. Protein: CSAKDRGRVNTEAFF.

About this clonotype: The CDR3 does not end in the conserved phenylalanine or tryptophan, so this is likely a read error. This chain joins TRBV20-1 and TRBJ2-5, with 7 nucleotides matching TRBD2. Germline-derived CDR1 and CDR2 are DFQATT and SNEGSKA (reference sequence). The V and J ends lost 6 bases and 6 bases, in that order; junction bases with no gene match: 19. This CDR3 is built from 16 residues. This CDR3 is CSARFGGTGTWKTQYL. CDR3 DNA: TGCAGTGCAAGGTTCGGGGGGACGGGAACTTGGAAGACCCAGTACCTC.

The chain combines TRBV10-3 with TRBJ1-1; D is perhaps TRBD1 (6 bases). The CDR3 has 14 amino acids. V lost 3 bases, J lost 5 bases, and 13 bases lay in between. Germline CDR1 and CDR2: ENHRY and SYGVKD. The chain's CDR3 is CAISERGSLTEAFF. The CDR3 region has the DNA TGTGCCATCAGTGAAAGGGGGAGTCTTACTGAAGCTTTCTTT.

The chain has TRBV5-1 and TRBJ1-6, with TRBD1 matching over 7 bases. Germline V gene sequence: CDR1 SGHRS, CDR2 YFSETQ. The J segment lost 10 bases and the V segment lost 0 bases, leaving 10 bases of the junction unmatched. CDR3 length equals 16 residues. CDR3 DNA: TGCGCCAGCAGCTTGGAGTTGACAGGGCCGGGGTCACCCCTCCACTTT. It yields the protein CASSLELTGPGSPLHF. The full variable domain, with the rest looked up from reference TRBV5-1 and TRBJ1-6, is KAGVTQTPRYLIKTRGQQVTLSCSPISGHRSVSWYQQTPGQGLQFLFEYFSETQRNKGNFPGRFSGRQFSNSRSEMNVSTLELGDSALYLCASSLELTGPGSPLHFGNGTRLTVT.

This clonotype was counted once. This rearrangement joins TRBV7-3 to TRBJ2-5, with D maybe TRBD2 (7 bases). This CDR3 has 18 residues. V was pared by 4 bases and J by 0 bases, with 21 bases between. Germline V lookup: CDR1 SGHTA, CDR2 FQGTGA. The CDR3: CASSSGLEGGSYQETQYF. The CDR3, as DNA: TGTGCCAGCAGCTCAGGACTAGAGGGGGGCTCGTACCAAGAGACCCAGTACTTC. The full variable domain, in which reference TRBV7-3 and TRBJ2-5 provide the parts outside the CDR3, is GAGVSQTPSNKVTEKGKYVELRCDPISGHTALYWYRQSLGQGPEFLIYFQGTGAADDSGLPNDRFFAVRPEGSVSTLKIQRTERGDSAVYLCASSSGLEGGSYQETQYFGPGTRLLVL.

The V gene is TRBV24-1, the J gene TRBJ2-3; tentatively, D is TRBD2 (5 bases). CDR3 size: 15 residues. With 2 bases removed from V and 1 base from J, the gap between germline ends came to 9 bases. In germline, CDR1 is KGHDR, CDR2 SFDVKD. Here the CDR3 reads CATSDSTLGTDTQYF. Here the CDR3 DNA reads TGTGCCACCAGTGATTCGACACTAGGCACAGATACGCAGTATTTT.

The table lists this clonotype with a count of one. V gene TRBV15 combines with J gene TRBJ1-2; D is unresolved. This CDR3 is 14 amino acids long. Germline CDR1 reads LNHNV; CDR2 reads YYDKDF (reference sequence). V was cut by 0 bases and J by 4 bases, with 9 bases left in between. The CDR3 DNA is TGTGCCACCAGCAGAGATCTGGGCCCCTATGGCTACACCTTC. Translated, it gives CATSRDLGPYGYTF.

The chain employs TRBV2 and TRBJ2-1, with D uncertain. Germline CDR1 SNHLY, CDR2 FYNNEI. CDR3 length: 16 amino acids. Trimming took 0 bases from V and 3 from J, leaving 12 bases between them. The DNA of the CDR3 is TGTGCCAGCAGTGAAGCGAACCTACGACGCTACAATGAGCAGTTCTTC. Protein product: CASSEANLRRYNEQFF.

This clonotype came up once. The rearrangement uses TRBV19 and TRBJ2-2; 13 nucleotides align to TRBD2. V trimming: 6 bases; J trimming: 6 bases; junction bases outside the gene matches: 7. CDR1 and CDR2 from the germline V gene are LNHDA and SQIVND (reference sequence). This CDR3 has 16 amino acids. CDR3: CASRGLAGQNSGELFF. DNA of the CDR3: TGTGCCAGTAGGGGACTAGCGGGACAGAATTCCGGGGAGCTGTTTTTT.

The V gene is TRBV15, the J gene TRBJ1-5; perhaps TRBD1 as D (5 bases). The CDR3 loop spans 15 amino acids. Germline CDR1 and CDR2: LNHNV and YYDKDF (reference sequence). Trimming shortened V by 0 bases and J by 5 bases, and 11 bases separated the two germline ends. The CDR3 DNA is TGTGCCACCAGCAGAGATCGGGGGTGGGATCAGCCCCAGCATTTT. Amino acids: CATSRDRGWDQPQHF.

The chain has TRBV27 and TRBJ1-2; a weak D match, TRBD1 (6 bases). Trimming pared 4 bases from V and 7 bases from J, leaving 19 bases between. This CDR3 has 15 residues. Per germline, CDR1 MNHEY and CDR2 SMNVEV (reference sequence). CDR3 DNA: TGTGCCAGCAGTTCGAGGCTGGGGGCGGGGTTTGGCTACACCTTC. Translation: CASSSRLGAGFGYTF.

The rearrangement uses TRBV7-2 and TRBJ2-6, with D uncertain. Trimming removed 1 base from V and 6 bases from J, with 10 bases in between. The CDR3 sequence is 15 residues long. The germline CDR1 and CDR2 sequences are SGHTA and FQGNSA. As DNA, the CDR3 is TGTGCCAGCAGCTTAGACTCGCTCGCGGCCAACGTCCTGACTTTC. Its translation: CASSLDSLAANVLTF.